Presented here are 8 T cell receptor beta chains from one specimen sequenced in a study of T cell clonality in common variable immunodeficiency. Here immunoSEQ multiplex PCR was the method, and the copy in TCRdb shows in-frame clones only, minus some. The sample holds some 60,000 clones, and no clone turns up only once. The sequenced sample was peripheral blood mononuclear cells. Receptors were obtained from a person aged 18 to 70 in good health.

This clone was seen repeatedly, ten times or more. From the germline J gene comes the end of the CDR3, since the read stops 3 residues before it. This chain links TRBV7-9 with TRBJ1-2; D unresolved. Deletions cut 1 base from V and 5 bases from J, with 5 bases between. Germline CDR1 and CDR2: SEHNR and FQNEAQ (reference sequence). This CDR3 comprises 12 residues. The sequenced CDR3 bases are TGTGCCAGCAGCTTAGTCAGTTATGGC. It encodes CASSLVSYG. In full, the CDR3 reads CASSLVSYGYTF. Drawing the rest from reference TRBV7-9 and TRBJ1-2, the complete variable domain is DTGVSQNPRHKITKRGQNVTFRCDPISEHNRLYWYRQTLGQGPEFLTYFQNEAQLEKSRLLSDRFSAERPKGSFSTLEIQRTEQGDSAMYLCASSLVSYGYTFGSGTRLTVV.

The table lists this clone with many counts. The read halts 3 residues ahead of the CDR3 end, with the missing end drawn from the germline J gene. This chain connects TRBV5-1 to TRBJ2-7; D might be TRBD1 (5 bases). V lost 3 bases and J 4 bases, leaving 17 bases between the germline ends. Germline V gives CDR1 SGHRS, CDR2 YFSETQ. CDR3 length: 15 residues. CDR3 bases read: TGCGCCAGCAGCTGGGGTTTAGACAGACAATACGAG. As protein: CASSWGLDRQYE. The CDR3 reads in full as CASSWGLDRQYEQYF.

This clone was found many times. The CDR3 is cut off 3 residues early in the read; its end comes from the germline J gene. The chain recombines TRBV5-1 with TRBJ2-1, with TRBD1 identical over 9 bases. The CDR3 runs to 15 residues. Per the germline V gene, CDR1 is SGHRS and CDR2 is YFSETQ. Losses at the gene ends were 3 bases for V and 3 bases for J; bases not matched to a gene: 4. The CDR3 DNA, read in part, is TGCGCCAGCAGCTCACAGGGGGCCAGCTACAATGAG. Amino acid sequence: CASSSQGASYNE. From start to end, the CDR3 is CASSSQGASYNEQFF.

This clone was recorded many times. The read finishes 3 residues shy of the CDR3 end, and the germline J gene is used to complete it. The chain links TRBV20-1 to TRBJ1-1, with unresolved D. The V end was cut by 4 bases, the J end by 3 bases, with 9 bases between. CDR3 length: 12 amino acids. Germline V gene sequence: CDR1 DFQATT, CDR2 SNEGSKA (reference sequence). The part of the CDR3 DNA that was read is TGCAGTGCTAAAGGGTGGGACACTGAA. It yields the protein CSAKGWDTE. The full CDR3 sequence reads CSAKGWDTEAFF.

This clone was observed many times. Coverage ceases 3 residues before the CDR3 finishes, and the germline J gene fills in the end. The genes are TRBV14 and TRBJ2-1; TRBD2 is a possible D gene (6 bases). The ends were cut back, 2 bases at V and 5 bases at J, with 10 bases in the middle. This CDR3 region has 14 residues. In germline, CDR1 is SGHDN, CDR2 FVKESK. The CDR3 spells CASSQPGLHNEQFF. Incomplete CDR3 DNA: TGTGCCAGCAGCCAACCGGGACTTCACAATGAG.

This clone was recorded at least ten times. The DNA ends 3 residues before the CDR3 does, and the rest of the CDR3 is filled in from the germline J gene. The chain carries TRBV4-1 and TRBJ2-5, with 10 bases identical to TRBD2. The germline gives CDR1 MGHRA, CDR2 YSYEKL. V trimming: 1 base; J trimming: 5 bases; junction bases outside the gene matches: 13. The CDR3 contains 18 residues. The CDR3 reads CASSQGGSGRAGLETQYF. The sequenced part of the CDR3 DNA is TGCGCCAGCAGCCAAGGAGGGAGCGGGAGGGCCGGGTTGGAGACC.

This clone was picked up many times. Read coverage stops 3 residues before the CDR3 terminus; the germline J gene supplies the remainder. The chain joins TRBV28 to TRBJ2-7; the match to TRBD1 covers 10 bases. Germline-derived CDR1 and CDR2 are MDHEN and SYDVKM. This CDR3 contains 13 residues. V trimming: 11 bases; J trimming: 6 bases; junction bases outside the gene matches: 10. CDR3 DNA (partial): TGTGCCGCAGACCTGGGACAGGGGAGCGAG. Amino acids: CAADLGQGSE. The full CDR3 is CAADLGQGSEQYF.

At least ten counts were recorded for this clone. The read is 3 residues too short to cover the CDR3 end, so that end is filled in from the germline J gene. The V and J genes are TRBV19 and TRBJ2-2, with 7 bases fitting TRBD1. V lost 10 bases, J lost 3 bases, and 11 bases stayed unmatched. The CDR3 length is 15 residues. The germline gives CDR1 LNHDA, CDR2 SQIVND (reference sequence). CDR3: CATALGTEHTGELFF. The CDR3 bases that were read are TGTGCCACCGCCCTCGGGACAGAGCACACCGGGGAG.